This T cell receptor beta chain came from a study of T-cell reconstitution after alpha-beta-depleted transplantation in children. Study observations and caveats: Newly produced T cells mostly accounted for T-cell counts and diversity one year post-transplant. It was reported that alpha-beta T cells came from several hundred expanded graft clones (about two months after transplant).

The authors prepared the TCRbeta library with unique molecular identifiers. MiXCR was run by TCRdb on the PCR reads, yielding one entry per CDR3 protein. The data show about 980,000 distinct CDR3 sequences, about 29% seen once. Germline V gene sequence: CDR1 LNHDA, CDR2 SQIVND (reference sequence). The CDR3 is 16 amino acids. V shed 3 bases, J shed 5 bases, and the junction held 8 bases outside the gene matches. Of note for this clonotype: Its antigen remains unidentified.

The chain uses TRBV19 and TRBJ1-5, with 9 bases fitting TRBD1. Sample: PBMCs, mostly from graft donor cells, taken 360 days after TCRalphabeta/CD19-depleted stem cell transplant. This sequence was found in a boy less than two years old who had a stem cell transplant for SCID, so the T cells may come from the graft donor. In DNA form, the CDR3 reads TGTGCCAGTAGTATGAGGGACAGGGCTGTCCATCAGCCCCAGCATTTT. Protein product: CASSMRDRAVHQPQHF. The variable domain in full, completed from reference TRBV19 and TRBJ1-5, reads DGGITQSPKYLFRKEGQNVTLSCEQNLNHDAMYWYRQDPGQGLRLIYYSQIVNDFQKGDIAEGYSVSREKKESFPLTVTSAQKNPTAFYLCASSMRDRAVHQPQHFGDGTRLSIL.